This T cell receptor (beta chain) is drawn from a study of radiotherapy plus CTLA-4 blockade in lung cancer. Study-wide background: Disease control was present in roughly 29% of patients, and objective responses in roughly 17%. The study's findings and limits: Early blood T cell clone changes and increased post-radiation serum interferon-beta were reportedly the strongest response predictors. Clones derived from tumor TCRs expanded in blood after radiotherapy plus ipilimumab.

TCRdb keeps only in-frame clones here, not all; method: immunoSEQ multiplex PCR. Of some 94,000 clones detected, 82% appear once; the ten largest clones hold over 20%. On this clone itself: The target antigen is unknown.

Ipilimumab CTLA-4 blockade and focal radiation were given to patients with chemo-refractory metastatic non-small-cell lung cancer. This receptor was taken from a human donor with non-small cell lung cancer that progressed on radiotherapy plus ipilimumab. The sample in question was peripheral blood, obtained from a patient treated with radiotherapy plus ipilimumab.

DNA of the CDR3: TGTGCCAGCCATACTAGCGCCAACAATGAGCAGTTCTTC. It is translated as CASHTSANNEQFF. The V gene is TRBV6-1, the J gene TRBJ2-1; 7 bases agree with TRBD2. The CDR3 sequence is 13 residues long. Germline trimming cut 8 bases from V and 5 bases from J; bases unmatched to any gene: 6. Germline V gene data show CDR1 as MNHNS and CDR2 as SASEGT.